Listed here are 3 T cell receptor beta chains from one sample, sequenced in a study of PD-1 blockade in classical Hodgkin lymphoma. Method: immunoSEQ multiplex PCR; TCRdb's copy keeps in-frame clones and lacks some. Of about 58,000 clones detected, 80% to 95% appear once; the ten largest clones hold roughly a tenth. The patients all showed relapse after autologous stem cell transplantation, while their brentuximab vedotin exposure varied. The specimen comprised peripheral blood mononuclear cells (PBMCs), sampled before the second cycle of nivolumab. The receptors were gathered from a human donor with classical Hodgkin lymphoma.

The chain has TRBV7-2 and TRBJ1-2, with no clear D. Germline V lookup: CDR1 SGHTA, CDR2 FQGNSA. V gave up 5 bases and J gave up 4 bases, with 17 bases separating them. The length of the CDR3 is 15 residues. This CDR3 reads CASSLGVSRTYGYTF. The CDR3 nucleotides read TGTGCCAGCAGCCTTGGGGTCTCAAGGACCTATGGCTACACCTTC.

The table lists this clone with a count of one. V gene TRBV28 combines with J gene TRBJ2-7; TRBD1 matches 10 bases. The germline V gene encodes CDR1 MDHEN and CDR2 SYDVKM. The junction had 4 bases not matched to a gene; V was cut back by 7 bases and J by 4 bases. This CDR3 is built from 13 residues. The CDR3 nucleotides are TGTGCCAGCACCCGGGACAGGGGTTACGAGCAGTACTTC. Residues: CASTRDRGYEQYF.

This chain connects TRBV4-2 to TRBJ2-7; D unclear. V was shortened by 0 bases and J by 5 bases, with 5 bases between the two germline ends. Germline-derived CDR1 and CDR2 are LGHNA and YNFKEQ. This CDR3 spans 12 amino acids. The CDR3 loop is CASSQEKDEQYF. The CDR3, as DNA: TGTGCCAGCAGCCAAGAAAAAGACGAGCAGTACTTC.